These 2 T cell receptor beta chains were sequenced from one sample in a study of OX40 agonist ivuxolimab in advanced cancers. Using immunoSEQ multiplex PCR, the repertoire was profiled, and TCRdb retains in-frame clones only, with some absent. The sample lists around 7,700 clones, approximately 79% occurring once. Here the sequenced sample was CD4+ or CD8+ T cells sorted from blood, taken in a trial of the OX40 agonist ivuxolimab. These receptor sequences come from an adult with an advanced solid tumor such as melanoma, head and neck, liver or kidney cancer.

By share of the sample, this clone is large. The chain carries TRBV6-1 and TRBJ2-7; 7 bases are shared with TRBD2. The CDR3 is made up of 17 amino acids. The J segment lost 5 bases and the V segment lost 2 bases, leaving 15 bases of the junction unmatched. Germline V gene sequence: CDR1 MNHNS, CDR2 SASEGT. The CDR3 region has the DNA TGTGCCAGCAGTGAACTCAGTTGGGGGGGGATTTGGGACGAGCAGTACTTC. Protein: CASSELSWGGIWDEQYF.

The CDR3 loop reads CASSWGQSNNEQFF. The CDR3 nucleotides are TGTGCCAGCAGCTGGGGACAGTCTAACAATGAGCAGTTCTTC. The chain couples TRBV5-8 to TRBJ2-1; 7 nucleotides match TRBD1. CDR3 length: 14 residues. Germline lookup yields CDR1 SGHTS and CDR2 YDEGEE. The trim removed 3 bases at V and 5 bases at J, leaving 5 bases unmatched.